The 2 T cell receptor beta chains below come from one sample, sequenced in a study of response to subunit inactivated influenza vaccine. TCRdb independently ran MiXCR on the RT-PCR reads; one entry per CDR3 protein. Of approximately 570,000 distinct CDR3 sequences listed, 7.6% are singletons. The sequenced sample was PBMCs from blood, obtained approximately 25 months after vaccination. The origin of the receptors is a man between 50 and 75 years old who received an inactivated influenza vaccine.

A remark on this clonotype: A read error may be the cause here, since a much bigger clone is one base away. The chain carries TRBV20-1 and TRBJ2-1; 8 bases agree with TRBD2. Germline V gives CDR1 DFQATT, CDR2 SNEGSKA (reference sequence). The CDR3 has 14 residues. CDR3 region: CSPSGPSSHNEQFF. CDR3 nucleotide sequence: TGCAGCCCTAGCGGGCCTAGCTCCCACAATGAGCAGTTCTTC.

This clonotype was counted ten times or more. This rearrangement joins TRBV3-1 to TRBJ2-5; possibly TRBD2 for D (7 bases). The germline V gene encodes CDR1 LGHDT and CDR2 YNNKEL (reference sequence). CDR3 length equals 17 residues. V was pared by 3 bases and J by 4 bases, with 21 bases between. CDR3 DNA sequence: TGTGCCAGCAGCCATGGGGGGGGCTTCGAAGTGGGAGAGACCCAGTACTTC. It is translated as CASSHGGGFEVGETQYF.